Listed below are T cell receptor beta chains from one sample, sequenced in a study of lymphopenia after photon versus proton radiotherapy. Assay used: immunoSEQ multiplex PCR; TCRdb lists only in-frame clones, some missing. Among around 30,000 clones listed, roughly 84% were seen once. Sequenced material: peripheral blood, taken from a patient treated with proton-based radiotherapy. These receptors came from a woman in her seventies with pancreatic cancer. Each CDR3 is given with its conserved first and last residue. A D gene is named only where the DNA matches it firmly. Some rows mark clone size as missing; the rest say once, few, many or name a class of expanded clone.

v_call: TRBV4-3
cdr3_length: 15
j_call: TRBJ2-6
d_call: -
clone_size: -
cdr3_nt: TGCGCCAGCAGCCCCAGCTTCTCTGGGGCCAACGTCCTGACTTTC
cdr3_aa: CASSPSFSGANVLTF

v_call: TRBV11-2
cdr3_length: 16
j_call: TRBJ1-3
d_call: -
clone_size: few
cdr3_nt: TGTGCCAGCAGCTTTGCACGCCAGCTCTCTGGAAACACCATATATTTT
cdr3_aa: CASSFARQLSGNTIYF

v_call: TRBV7-9
cdr3_length: 14
j_call: TRBJ1-3
d_call: -
clone_size: -
cdr3_nt: TGTGCCAGCAGCTTTGCGGAGGCTGGAAACACCATATATTTT
cdr3_aa: CASSFAEAGNTIYF

v_call: TRBV12-5
cdr3_length: 18
j_call: TRBJ2-2
d_call: -
clone_size: few
cdr3_nt: TGTGCTAGTGGTTTGGTACAAGGGGGGACGGGAGCCGCCGGGGAGCTGTTTTTT
cdr3_aa: CASGLVQGGTGAAGELFF

v_call: TRBV7-2
cdr3_length: 16
j_call: TRBJ2-1
d_call: TRBD2
clone_size: -
cdr3_nt: TGTGCCAGCAGCTTAGCGCGACTAGCGGGATCCAATGAGCAGTTCTTC
cdr3_aa: CASSLARLAGSNEQFF

v_call: TRBV5-1
cdr3_length: 16
j_call: TRBJ2-7
d_call: TRBD2
clone_size: -
cdr3_nt: TGCGCCAGCAGCTTGGGTCCTAGCGGGACCCCCTACGAGCAGTACTTC
cdr3_aa: CASSLGPSGTPYEQYF

v_call: TRBV5-6
cdr3_length: 13
j_call: TRBJ1-2
d_call: -
clone_size: -
cdr3_nt: TGTGCCAGCAGCTTCTCCAGTCGTGGAGGCTACACCTTC
cdr3_aa: CASSFSSRGGYTF

v_call: TRBV4-3
cdr3_length: 17
j_call: TRBJ1-1
d_call: TRBD1
clone_size: -
cdr3_nt: TGCGCCAGCAGCCAAGACATTATAGGGGGCCGGGAGGCTGAAGCTTTCTTT
cdr3_aa: CASSQDIIGGREAEAFF

v_call: TRBV23-1
cdr3_length: 17
j_call: TRBJ1-2
d_call: -
clone_size: -
cdr3_nt: TGCGCCAGCAGTCAATTGCCTCGCCTACGGAACCTCTATGGCTACACCTTC
cdr3_aa: CASSQLPRLRNLYGYTF

v_call: TRBV2
cdr3_length: 13
j_call: TRBJ2-3
d_call: TRBD2
clone_size: -
cdr3_nt: TGTGCCAGCGGGAGGGCCGGAACAGATACGCAGTATTTT
cdr3_aa: CASGRAGTDTQYF

v_call: TRBV6-1
cdr3_length: 15
j_call: TRBJ2-7
d_call: -
clone_size: -
cdr3_nt: TGTGCCAGCAGTGAAGCTCTTGGGCGGGGATACGAGCAGTACTTC
cdr3_aa: CASSEALGRGYEQYF

v_call: TRBV4-2
cdr3_length: 16
j_call: TRBJ1-5
d_call: TRBD1
clone_size: -
cdr3_nt: TGTGCCAGCAGCTTAGATAACAGGGGGTCGGGTCAGCCCCAGCATTTT
cdr3_aa: CASSLDNRGSGQPQHF

v_call: TRBV28
cdr3_length: 18
j_call: TRBJ2-1
d_call: TRBD2
clone_size: few
cdr3_nt: TGTGCCACCGTCGGACTAGCGGGAGGACTAACCCTGGGGAATGAGCAGTTCTTC
cdr3_aa: CATVGLAGGLTLGNEQFF

v_call: TRBV19
cdr3_length: 13
j_call: TRBJ1-1
d_call: -
clone_size: -
cdr3_nt: TGTGCCAGTAGTATCTCCGGGAGAAGGGAAGCTTTCTTT
cdr3_aa: CASSISGRREAFF

v_call: TRBV15
cdr3_length: 16
j_call: TRBJ1-4
d_call: -
clone_size: -
cdr3_nt: TGTGCCACCAGCAGAGATGGGCAGACTCTTACGGAAAAACTGTTTTTT
cdr3_aa: CATSRDGQTLTEKLFF

v_call: TRBV12-5
cdr3_length: 14
j_call: TRBJ2-2
d_call: -
clone_size: -
cdr3_nt: TGTGCTAGTGGTCCCCTTGCGGACACCGGGGAGCTGTTTTTT
cdr3_aa: CASGPLADTGELFF

v_call: TRBV7-8
cdr3_length: 13
j_call: TRBJ2-7
d_call: -
clone_size: -
cdr3_nt: TGTGCCAGCAGCTTCGACCCAACCTACGAGCAGTACTTC
cdr3_aa: CASSFDPTYEQYF

v_call: TRBV6-4
cdr3_length: 15
j_call: TRBJ2-7
d_call: -
clone_size: -
cdr3_nt: TGTGCCAGCAGTGACTGCAGAAAGTTCGCCTACGAGCAGTACTTC
cdr3_aa: CASSDCRKFAYEQYF

v_call: TRBV5-6
cdr3_length: 17
j_call: TRBJ1-5
d_call: -
clone_size: -
cdr3_nt: TGTGCCAGCAGCTTGGTTGGAGGAGAATATAGCAATCAGCCCCAGCATTTT
cdr3_aa: CASSLVGGEYSNQPQHF

v_call: TRBV29-1
cdr3_length: 12
j_call: TRBJ2-7
d_call: -
clone_size: -
cdr3_nt: TGCAGCGTTGGCCGGACCCCCTACGAGCAGTACTTC
cdr3_aa: CSVGRTPYEQYF

v_call: TRBV28
cdr3_length: 14
j_call: TRBJ1-1
d_call: -
clone_size: -
cdr3_nt: TGTGCCAGCAGCCCCGGACAGCCGAACACTGAAGCTTTCTTT
cdr3_aa: CASSPGQPNTEAFF

v_call: TRBV5-4
cdr3_length: 11
j_call: TRBJ1-1
d_call: -
clone_size: -
cdr3_nt: TGTGCCAGCAGCCGTCAGGCTGAAGCTTTCTTT
cdr3_aa: CASSRQAEAFF

v_call: TRBV7-9
cdr3_length: 13
j_call: TRBJ2-7
d_call: -
clone_size: few
cdr3_nt: TGTGCCAGCAGCATGGGACCTGGGTGGGAGCAGTACTTC
cdr3_aa: CASSMGPGWEQYF

v_call: TRBV4-2
cdr3_length: 17
j_call: TRBJ2-6
d_call: -
clone_size: -
cdr3_nt: TGTGCCAGCAGCCAAGTCGGCAGGAACTCTGGGGCCAACGTCCTGACTTTC
cdr3_aa: CASSQVGRNSGANVLTF

v_call: TRBV7-6
cdr3_length: 16
j_call: TRBJ1-1
d_call: -
clone_size: once
cdr3_nt: TGTGCCAGCAGCTTAGTTGGGGTAAGCATGAACACTGAAGCTTTCTTT
cdr3_aa: CASSLVGVSMNTEAFF

v_call: TRBV10-3
cdr3_length: 12
j_call: TRBJ2-7
d_call: -
clone_size: -
cdr3_nt: TGTGCCAACGGGGTGGGGCCCTACGAGCAGTACTTC
cdr3_aa: CANGVGPYEQYF

v_call: TRBV28
cdr3_length: 10
j_call: TRBJ1-1
d_call: -
clone_size: few
cdr3_nt: TGTGCCAGCAGGTCCACTGAAGCTTTCTTT
cdr3_aa: CASRSTEAFF

v_call: TRBV18
cdr3_length: 13
j_call: TRBJ1-2
d_call: -
clone_size: once
cdr3_nt: TGTGCCAGCTCACCGTCCGGGGTCTATGGCTACACCTTC
cdr3_aa: CASSPSGVYGYTF

v_call: TRBV5-4
cdr3_length: 15
j_call: TRBJ2-1
d_call: -
clone_size: once
cdr3_nt: TGTGCCAGCAGCTCCCCCCAGCACGGGTTCAATGAGCAGTTCTTC
cdr3_aa: CASSSPQHGFNEQFF

v_call: TRBV4-2
cdr3_length: 17
j_call: TRBJ2-1
d_call: TRBD2
clone_size: -
cdr3_nt: TGTGCCAGCAGCCAAGGGCTAGCGGGAGGGTCCTACAATGAGCAGTTCTTC
cdr3_aa: CASSQGLAGGSYNEQFF

v_call: TRBV2
cdr3_length: 14
j_call: TRBJ1-1
d_call: -
clone_size: -
cdr3_nt: TGTGCCAGCCGCCTTCAGGGGAAGGGGACTGAAGCTTTCTTT
cdr3_aa: CASRLQGKGTEAFF

v_call: TRBV27
cdr3_length: 12
j_call: TRBJ1-2
d_call: -
clone_size: -
cdr3_nt: TGTGCCAGCAGCGGGACAAACTATGGCTACACCTTC
cdr3_aa: CASSGTNYGYTF

v_call: TRBV6-1
cdr3_length: 15
j_call: TRBJ2-1
d_call: TRBD1
clone_size: -
cdr3_nt: TGTGCCAGCAGTGAATTTGGGACAGGGTGGAATGAGCAGTTCTTC
cdr3_aa: CASSEFGTGWNEQFF

v_call: TRBV7-2
cdr3_length: 14
j_call: TRBJ1-5
d_call: -
clone_size: few
cdr3_nt: TGTGCCAGCAGCTTATCGGCAGGGGCTCAGCCCCAGCATTTT
cdr3_aa: CASSLSAGAQPQHF

v_call: TRBV4-2
cdr3_length: 16
j_call: TRBJ1-4
d_call: TRBD1
clone_size: -
cdr3_nt: TGTGCCAGCAGCCAGTCTGACAGGGGTGGGAATGAAAAACTGTTTTTT
cdr3_aa: CASSQSDRGGNEKLFF

v_call: TRBV14
cdr3_length: 19
j_call: TRBJ2-7
d_call: TRBD2
clone_size: medium-sized
cdr3_nt: TGTGCCAGCAGCCGACTCAACTCTAAGACTAGCGCCCAGGTGTACGAGCAGTACTTC
cdr3_aa: CASSRLNSKTSAQVYEQYF

v_call: TRBV4-1
cdr3_length: 17
j_call: TRBJ2-7
d_call: TRBD2
clone_size: -
cdr3_nt: TGCGCCAGCAGCCAAGAACCTTGGGCGACTAGCGACTACGAGCAGTACTTC
cdr3_aa: CASSQEPWATSDYEQYF